Below are 31 T cell receptor beta chains sequenced from a single sample in a study of blood T cell repertoires in COVID-19. Assay: immunoSEQ multiplex PCR; the TCRdb copy retains only in-frame clones and omits some. The table has roughly 320,000 clones, 86% seen once. Sequencing was performed on PBMCs or T cells enriched from blood (not recorded which). These receptors all stem from a man in his thirties or forties who had recovered from COVID-19.

The V call is TRBV27, the J call TRBJ2-5; the match to TRBD2 covers 7 bases. The CDR3 loop spans 13 amino acids. CDR1 MNHEY and CDR2 SMNVEV come from the germline V gene (reference sequence). V was clipped by 8 bases and J by 1 base; unmatched bases: 4. CDR3 in amino acids: CASSTSVQETQYF. The CDR3 nucleotides read TGTGCCAGCTCCACTAGCGTCCAAGAGACCCAGTACTTC.

The V call is TRBV7-8, the J call TRBJ1-1, with D possibly being TRBD1 (5 bases). The CDR3 loop spans 13 amino acids. The ends were cut back, 3 bases at V and 5 bases at J, with 10 bases in the middle. Germline-derived CDR1 and CDR2 are SGHVS and FQNEAQ. The CDR3, as DNA: TGTGCCAGCAGCTTCGGGGGGGGAACTGAAGCTTTCTTT. It encodes CASSFGGGTEAFF. The whole variable domain, filled in from reference TRBV7-8 and TRBJ1-1, reads GAGVSQSPRYKVAKRGQDVALRCDPISGHVSLFWYQQALGQGPEFLTYFQNEAQLDKSGLPSDRFFAERPEGSVSTLKIQRTQQEDSAVYLCASSFGGGTEAFFGQGTRLTVV.

This sequence joins TRBV28 and TRBJ2-5, with D perhaps TRBD1 (5 bases). Looked up from germline, CDR1 is MDHEN and CDR2 is SYDVKM. V was trimmed by 8 bases and J by 7 bases, leaving 11 bases between them. The CDR3 has 11 residues. This CDR3 is CASLQGGTQYF. The CDR3 DNA reads TGTGCCAGCCTCCAGGGTGGGACCCAGTACTTC. The complete variable domain, with remaining parts taken from reference TRBV28 and TRBJ2-5, reads DVKVTQSSRYLVKRTGEKVFLECVQDMDHENMFWYRQDPGLGLRLIYFSYDVKMKEKGDIPEGYSVSREKKERFSLILESASTNQTSMYLCASLQGGTQYFGPGTRLLVL.

This chain links TRBV5-6 with TRBJ1-2; 7 bases agree with TRBD1. V lost 3 bases to trimming and J lost 3 bases; unmatched junction nucleotides: 8. The CDR3 is made up of 15 amino acids. The germline CDR1 and CDR2 sequences are SGHDT and YYEEEE. The CDR3 region is CASSSYRGRDYGYTF. CDR3 bases: TGTGCCAGCAGCTCATACAGGGGTAGAGACTATGGCTACACCTTC.

The gene calls are TRBV5-1 and TRBJ2-7; tentative D call: TRBD1 (5 bases). Trimming removed 0 bases at V and 4 bases at J, with 17 bases between. CDR1 is SGHRS, CDR2 YFSETQ, per germline. The CDR3 has 16 amino acids. CDR3 coding DNA: TGCGCCAGCAGCTTGGCGTGGGGCCGTGATATGTACGAGCAGTACTTC. It encodes CASSLAWGRDMYEQYF.

This clone appeared a few times. The rearrangement links TRBV10-3 to TRBJ2-3; 12 nucleotides match TRBD1. CDR1 is ENHRY, CDR2 SYGVKD, per germline. The CDR3 sequence is 14 residues long. The J segment lost 11 bases and the V segment lost 5 bases, leaving 8 bases of the junction unmatched. CDR3 nucleotides: TGTGCCATCAGTTCACGGGACAGGGGGCGGCAGCAGTATTTT. It is translated as CAISSRDRGRQQYF.

The rearrangement uses TRBV10-3 and TRBJ2-1; 8 nucleotides line up with TRBD1. The CDR3 extends over 16 amino acids. Trimming removed 3 bases from V and 4 bases from J; junction bases left unmatched: 8. Germline V gives CDR1 ENHRY, CDR2 SYGVKD. The CDR3 DNA sequence: TGTGCCATCAGTGATAGGACAGGGCAAGGTTACAATGAGCAGTTCTTC. This codes for CAISDRTGQGYNEQFF.

The chain is built from TRBV5-6 and TRBJ1-1, with a weak D call TRBD1 (5 bases). V lost 3 bases, J lost 0 bases, and 9 bases lay in between. CDR3 length equals 14 residues. Per germline, CDR1 SGHDT and CDR2 YYEEEE. The CDR3 is CASSWTLMNTEAFF. CDR3 coding DNA: TGTGCCAGCAGCTGGACACTCATGAACACTGAAGCTTTCTTT.

The rearrangement uses TRBV18 and TRBJ1-1, with D tentatively TRBD1 (5 bases). Germline CDR1 reads KGHSH; CDR2 reads LQKENI. Trimming left V 6 bases short and J 0 bases short, with 14 bases between. The CDR3 is 15 residues long. The CDR3 protein is CASSMSQGVNTEAFF. CDR3 sequence (DNA): TGTGCCAGCTCCATGAGCCAGGGCGTGAACACTGAAGCTTTCTTT.

This rearrangement joins TRBV24-1 to TRBJ1-5; TRBD1 agrees at 10 bases. The CDR3 is 15 amino acids. V lost 7 bases to trimming and J lost 6 bases; unmatched junction nucleotides: 8. The germline gives CDR1 KGHDR, CDR2 SFDVKD. CDR3 in amino acids: CATSTSGTGVQPQHF. CDR3 DNA sequence: TGTGCCACCAGCACATCTGGGACAGGGGTTCAGCCCCAGCATTTT.

The V and J genes are TRBV4-2 and TRBJ1-1; 7 bases align to TRBD1. Germline lookup yields CDR1 LGHNA and CDR2 YNFKEQ. V lost 0 bases and J lost 1; bases outside the gene matches: 11. CDR3 size: 18 residues. CDR3 loop: CASSQDHLRTGANTEAFF. Written as DNA, the CDR3 is TGTGCCAGCAGCCAAGATCACCTACGGACAGGCGCGAACACTGAAGCTTTCTTT.

The chain has TRBV29-1 and TRBJ1-1; D possibly corresponds to TRBD1 (6 bases). The CDR3 runs 12 residues. Germline CDR1 SQVTM, CDR2 ANQGSEA. Trimming removed 5 bases from V and 5 bases from J, with 12 bases in between. The CDR3 here is CSVQGTWTEAFF. DNA of the CDR3: TGCAGCGTTCAGGGGACGTGGACTGAAGCTTTCTTT.

The chain is built from TRBV10-3 and TRBJ1-5, with a weak D call TRBD1 (5 bases). Trimming removed 10 bases from V and 3 bases from J, with 13 bases in between. Germline V gene sequence: CDR1 ENHRY, CDR2 SYGVKD. The CDR3 consists of 13 residues. For the CDR3, the DNA is TGTGCCACGTCGCAAGGGGTCAATCAGCCCCAGCATTTT. Amino acids: CATSQGVNQPQHF.

This clone came up a few times. V and J are TRBV12-5 and TRBJ2-1; 8 bases match TRBD1. CDR1 and CDR2 from the germline V gene are LGHNT and FRNRAP. V trimming: 2 bases; J trimming: 7 bases; junction bases outside the gene matches: 16. The CDR3 consists of 18 residues. CDR3 amino acids: CASGLPSFSDRGENEQFF. CDR3 coding DNA: TGTGCTAGTGGTTTGCCCTCATTCTCTGACAGGGGCGAAAATGAGCAGTTCTTC.

This clone was detected only a few times. V is TRBV5-1 and J is TRBJ1-2; D call uncertain. In germline, CDR1 is SGHRS, CDR2 YFSETQ. Trimming removed 4 bases from V and 4 bases from J, with 14 bases in between. This CDR3 region has 14 residues. This chain's CDR3 is CASSGLAGSYGYTF. The CDR3 DNA reads as TGCGCCAGCAGCGGATTAGCGGGGTCCTATGGCTACACCTTC.

The rearrangement joins TRBV21-1 to TRBJ2-7; no check of the table's D call, TRBD2, against the DNA was made. TRBV21-1 is a recognized pseudogene. CDR3 length: 18 amino acids. CDR3 protein: CASSIDWGTSRFSYEQYF. CDR3 in DNA: TGTGCCAGCAGCATAGATTGGGGGACTAGCCGCTTCTCCTACGAGCAGTACTTC.

The chain recombines TRBV5-1 with TRBJ1-6; D may be TRBD1 (6 bases). The V end lost 0 bases, the J end lost 10 bases, and 14 bases lay between the germline ends. The CDR3 length is 15 residues. CDR1 and CDR2 (germline): SGHRS, YFSETQ. The CDR3 DNA is TGCGCCAGCAGCTTGGATCCAGGGGTGGTCTCACCCCTCCACTTT. Protein sequence: CASSLDPGVVSPLHF.

This rearrangement joins TRBV10-1 to TRBJ2-7; D gene ambiguous. This CDR3 region has 13 residues. V was shortened by 4 bases and J by 5 bases, with 12 bases between the two germline ends. Germline CDR1 and CDR2: WNHNN and SYGVQD (reference sequence). The CDR3 region is CASSATGVHEQYF. DNA for the CDR3: TGCGCCAGCAGTGCCACTGGAGTCCACGAGCAGTACTTC.

The J gene is TRBJ1-3, the V gene TRBV6-5, with 11 bases identical to TRBD1. This CDR3 contains 14 residues. Germline V CDR1 and CDR2: MNHEY, SVGAGI. The trim removed 6 bases at V and 8 bases at J, leaving 6 bases unmatched. CDR3: CASSHRDRGDTIYF. The CDR3 nucleotides are TGTGCCAGCAGCCACCGGGACAGGGGGGACACCATATATTTT.

The chain joins TRBV2 to TRBJ2-7, with a weak D call TRBD1 (6 bases). The CDR3 is 14 amino acids. Trimming pared 7 bases from V and 6 bases from J, leaving 19 bases between. Germline V lookup: CDR1 SNHLY, CDR2 FYNNEI. CDR3 DNA: TGTGCCAGCATGAGGAACAGGGTTGGTGGCGAGCAGTACTTC. It specifies CASMRNRVGGEQYF.

The rearrangement joins TRBV30 to TRBJ2-2, with TRBD2 matching 8 bases. Trimming took 3 bases from V and 0 from J; bases not matched to a gene: 6. CDR1 GTSNPN and CDR2 SVGIG come from the germline V gene (reference sequence). The CDR3 contains 16 residues. CDR3 DNA: TGTGCCTGGAGCGGGAGGGCCGCTCCGAACACCGGGGAGCTGTTTTTT. Its translation is CAWSGRAAPNTGELFF.

The rearrangement joins TRBV2 to TRBJ2-6; 10 positions match TRBD2. J was trimmed by 0 bases and V by 4 bases; bases with no gene match: 9. The CDR3 covers 19 residues. CDR1 is SNHLY, CDR2 FYNNEI, per germline. This CDR3 is CASSGTGLAKSSGANVLTF. The CDR3 bases are TGTGCCAGCAGTGGAACGGGACTAGCGAAGAGCTCTGGGGCCAACGTCCTGACTTTC.

This clone was recorded a few times. The chain joins TRBV21-1 to TRBJ1-4. TRBV21-1 is shown as a pseudogene. The CDR3 spans 15 residues. Here the CDR3 reads CASFDRVETNEKLFF. Here the CDR3 DNA reads TGTGCCAGCTTCGATCGGGTGGAAACTAATGAAAAACTGTTTTTT.

The chain links TRBV3-1 (or the pseudogene TRBV3-2) to TRBJ1-4; TRBD1 might be the D (6 bases). Trimming took 4 bases from V and 5 from J, leaving 17 bases between them. There are 16 residues in the CDR3. CDR1 LGHDT and CDR2 YNNKEL come from the germline V gene (reference sequence). The CDR3 nucleotides are TGTGCCAGCAGCCCCGGGCGACAGGCCCCAAATGAAAAACTGTTTTTT. It specifies CASSPGRQAPNEKLFF.

This clone was counted a few times. The CDR3, as DNA: TGTGCCAGCAGTTTCATCCGGGAGCAGTCACCCCTCCACTTT. This gives the protein CASSFIREQSPLHF. This chain connects TRBV28 to TRBJ1-6; D is unresolved. Trimming removed 3 bases from V and 10 bases from J, with 13 bases in between. CDR3 length equals 14 residues. The V gene's germline CDR1 is MDHEN and CDR2 SYDVKM.

The sample holds a few counts of this clone. The chain recombines TRBV18 with TRBJ2-5; 7 bases line up with TRBD2. This CDR3 has 15 residues. Germline V gene sequence: CDR1 KGHSH, CDR2 LQKENI. The trim removed 4 bases at V and 4 bases at J, leaving 9 bases unmatched. CDR3 nucleotides: TGTGCCAGCTCACGGACGGGGAGGGCTGGAGAGACCCAGTACTTC. Translating gives CASSRTGRAGETQYF.

The chain carries TRBV27 and TRBJ1-2; 9 bases match TRBD1. Per the germline V gene, CDR1 is MNHEY and CDR2 is SMNVEV (reference sequence). Losses at the gene ends were 7 bases for V and 4 bases for J; bases not matched to a gene: 16. This CDR3 is built from 17 residues. CDR3 sequence: CASTEILEQGAVYGYTF. The CDR3 DNA follows: TGTGCCAGCACCGAGATCCTAGAACAGGGGGCCGTCTATGGCTACACCTTC.

The chain is built from TRBV27 and TRBJ1-5, with a possible D match to TRBD1 (5 bases). The CDR3 runs to 15 residues. Trimming cost V 2 bases and J 0 bases, with 8 bases left between them. Germline lookup yields CDR1 MNHEY and CDR2 SMNVEV (reference sequence). This CDR3 reads CASSLGRVSNQPQHF. CDR3 nucleotide sequence: TGTGCCAGCAGTTTAGGCAGGGTTAGCAATCAGCCCCAGCATTTT.

The chain joins TRBV6-5 to TRBJ1-2; a possible D gene is TRBD1 (5 bases). The CDR3 consists of 12 residues. V was pared by 7 bases and J by 8 bases, with 14 bases between. Per germline, CDR1 MNHEY and CDR2 SVGAGI. The CDR3 bases are TGTGCCAGCATGGCAGGGAAAGGCGGCTACACCTTC. Its translation is CASMAGKGGYTF.

The chain links TRBV7-6 to TRBJ2-1; tentatively, D is TRBD2 (6 bases). Trimming took 5 bases from V and 2 from J, leaving 13 bases between them. The V gene's germline CDR1 is SGHVS and CDR2 FNYEAQ. This CDR3 is 15 amino acids long. The CDR3 DNA is TGTGCCAGCAGCCCGAGCGGGTCCCCCTACAATGAGCAGTTCTTC. It encodes CASSPSGSPYNEQFF.

The chain recombines TRBV7-9 with TRBJ2-2; 9 nucleotides align to TRBD1. The CDR3 sequence is 15 residues long. Unmatched junction bases numbered 0, after V lost 4 bases and J lost 0 bases. CDR1 SEHNR and CDR2 FQNEAQ come from the germline V gene (reference sequence). The CDR3 nucleotides read TGTGCCAGCAGCTGGGACAGGGCGAACACCGGGGAGCTGTTTTTT. Amino acids: CASSWDRANTGELFF. Using reference TRBV7-9 and TRBJ2-2 for the parts outside the CDR3, the full variable domain is DTGVSQNPRHKITKRGQNVTFRCDPISEHNRLYWYRQTLGQGPEFLTYFQNEAQLEKSRLLSDRFSAERPKGSFSTLEIQRTEQGDSAMYLCASSWDRANTGELFFGEGSRLTVL.